What follows are 25 T cell receptor beta chains derived from one specimen sequenced in a study of breast tumors, draining lymph nodes, adjacent tissues. TCRdb ran MiXCR on the multiplex PCR reads and lists one entry per CDR3 protein. The repertoire holds 65,000 to 80,000 distinct CDR3 sequences, with roughly 19% as singletons. Axillary draining lymph nodes of breast cancer patients supplied the node samples. The specimen was axillary lymph node tissue. Receptors were obtained from a female donor with breast cancer. Some clones in this sample may be carry-over from other donors' samples.

CDR3 loop: CASGQQLNTGELFF. Written as DNA, the CDR3 is TGTGCCAGCGGACAGCAGCTCAACACCGGGGAGCTGTTTTTT. This sequence joins TRBV6-1 and TRBJ2-2; tentatively, D is TRBD1 (6 bases). Trimming took 8 bases from V and 2 from J, leaving 12 bases between them. The CDR3 is made up of 14 amino acids. Germline loops: CDR1 MNHNS, CDR2 SASEGT.

This clonotype was recorded many times. The rearrangement joins TRBV12-3 or TRBV12-4 to TRBJ2-1, with 8 positions matching TRBD2. V dropped 4 bases and J dropped 5; count of bases not matched to a gene: 13. The CDR3 consists of 17 residues. As DNA, the CDR3 is TGTGCCAGCAGTTGGCCCCCAGCTAGCGGGTCAGACAATGAGCAGTTCTTC. Its protein is CASSWPPASGSDNEQFF.

This clonotype was recorded many times. The chain carries TRBV7-9 and TRBJ2-7; 8 nucleotides match TRBD1. The germline V gene encodes CDR1 SEHNR and CDR2 FQNEAQ (reference sequence). The CDR3 consists of 16 residues. V gave up 4 bases and J gave up 0 bases; unmatched junction bases: 8. CDR3 residues: CASSSTGTGSSYEQYF. CDR3 DNA sequence: TGTGCCAGCAGCTCCACCGGGACAGGTAGCTCCTACGAGCAGTACTTC. The complete variable domain, with remaining parts taken from reference TRBV7-9 and TRBJ2-7, reads DTGVSQNPRHKITKRGQNVTFRCDPISEHNRLYWYRQTLGQGPEFLTYFQNEAQLEKSRLLSDRFSAERPKGSFSTLEIQRTEQGDSAMYLCASSSTGTGSSYEQYFGPGTRLTVT.

This clonotype was counted ten times or more. The chain links TRBV7-2 to TRBJ1-3, with D possibly matching TRBD1 (6 bases). Germline V gene data show CDR1 as SGHTA and CDR2 as FQGNSA. The CDR3 spans 16 residues. V was shortened by 1 base and J by 0 bases, with 10 bases between the two germline ends. The CDR3 protein is CASSLVQGVSGNTIYF. The CDR3 nucleotides are TGTGCCAGCAGCTTAGTACAGGGTGTCTCTGGAAACACCATATATTTT.

The chain is built from TRBV4-1 and TRBJ1-5, with D unclear. Germline V gene data show CDR1 as MGHRA and CDR2 as YSYEKL. Trimming took off 0 bases at V and 5 bases at J, with 17 bases between the two ends. This CDR3 spans 17 amino acids. This chain's CDR3 is CASSQEGDVFKYQPQHF. CDR3 bases: TGCGCCAGCAGCCAAGAGGGAGACGTGTTCAAGTATCAGCCCCAGCATTTT.

This clonotype was seen only a few times. The J gene is TRBJ2-2, the V gene TRBV27, with D hard to call. The ends were cut back, 3 bases at V and 1 base at J, with 6 bases in the middle. From germline, CDR1 is MNHEY and CDR2 SMNVEV (reference sequence). This CDR3 is 14 amino acids long. The DNA for the CDR3 is TGTGCCAGCAGTTTGGCAGGGAACACCGGGGAGCTGTTTTTT. It codes for CASSLAGNTGELFF.

Concerning this clonotype: This clone may be a read error of a much larger clone one base away. The V call is TRBV2, the J call TRBJ1-5; possibly TRBD1 for D (6 bases). This CDR3 comprises 15 residues. CDR1 and CDR2 (germline): SNHLY, FYNNEI. CDR3 coding DNA: TGTGCCAGCAGATCAGGGGTTAGTGGCAATCGGCCCCAGCATTTT. It specifies CASRSGVSGNRPQHF.

This clonotype was observed a few times. The V and J genes are TRBV28 and TRBJ2-3; 7 nucleotides agree with TRBD1. The trim removed 5 bases at V and 0 bases at J, leaving 5 bases unmatched. Germline CDR1 is MDHEN and CDR2 is SYDVKM. This CDR3 region has 15 residues. Written as DNA, the CDR3 is TGTGCCAGCAGTCAGGGGGTTGCTAGCACAGATACGCAGTATTTT. It codes for CASSQGVASTDTQYF.

In this sample, this clonotype turned up many times. The V call is TRBV7-3, the J call TRBJ2-7; D remains ambiguous. V was clipped by 3 bases and J by 3 bases, with 9 bases between them. The germline V gene encodes CDR1 SGHTA and CDR2 FQGTGA. This CDR3 is 13 amino acids long. The CDR3 bases are TGTGCCAGCAGCTTGTGGGGTAACTACGAGCAGTACTTC. Protein: CASSLWGNYEQYF.

Turning to this clonotype: A much bigger clone sits one base away, suggesting this may be a read error. V and J are TRBV27 and TRBJ2-7, with 8 bases lining up with TRBD1. V dropped 6 bases and J dropped 2; count of bases not matched to a gene: 3. The CDR3 contains 13 residues. The germline V gene has CDR1 MNHEY and CDR2 SMNVEV (reference sequence). The CDR3 protein is CASSRGPPYEQYF. CDR3 DNA sequence: TGTGCCAGCAGCAGGGGGCCCCCCTACGAGCAGTACTTC.

This clonotype was seen repeatedly, ten times or more. The chain recombines TRBV27 with TRBJ1-6, with D perhaps TRBD1 (5 bases). Trimming took 6 bases from V and 9 from J, leaving 12 bases between them. The CDR3 is made up of 13 amino acids. The germline V gene has CDR1 MNHEY and CDR2 SMNVEV (reference sequence). The CDR3: CASSWDGPSPLHF. CDR3 nucleotide sequence: TGTGCCAGCAGCTGGGACGGTCCTTCACCCCTCCACTTT.

This rearrangement joins TRBV30 to TRBJ2-1; D remains unclear. Germline assignment: CDR1 GTSNPN and CDR2 SVGIG (reference sequence). This CDR3 comprises 14 residues. Trimming took 3 bases from V and 4 from J, leaving 13 bases between them. CDR3: CAWSRQSLYNEQFF. Here the CDR3 DNA reads TGTGCCTGGAGCCGGCAGTCACTATACAATGAGCAGTTCTTC.

The table lists this clonotype with a few counts. Because the CDR3 is missing its conserved closing phenylalanine or tryptophan, this is likely a read error. The rearrangement uses TRBV5-6 and TRBJ1-2, with 7 bases matching TRBD1. Germline lookup yields CDR1 SGHDT and CDR2 YYEEEE. The junction had 5 bases not matched to a gene; V was cut back by 2 bases and J by 4 bases. This CDR3 region has 14 residues. CDR3 region: CASSLTGAPYGYTS. CDR3 DNA: TGTGCCAGCAGCTTAACAGGGGCCCCCTATGGCTACACCTCC.

This clonotype was picked up many times. The chain couples TRBV7-9 to TRBJ1-2; D not resolved. Germline values: CDR1 SEHNR, CDR2 FQNEAQ (reference sequence). Trimming pared 5 bases from V and 7 bases from J, leaving 17 bases between. CDR3 length: 14 residues. The CDR3 sequence is CASSMDAPFGGYTF. Here the CDR3 DNA reads TGTGCCAGCAGCATGGACGCCCCCTTTGGTGGCTACACCTTC. The full variable domain, its missing parts supplied by reference TRBV7-9 and TRBJ1-2, is DTGVSQNPRHKITKRGQNVTFRCDPISEHNRLYWYRQTLGQGPEFLTYFQNEAQLEKSRLLSDRFSAERPKGSFSTLEIQRTEQGDSAMYLCASSMDAPFGGYTFGSGTRLTVV.

At least ten counts were recorded for this clonotype. The rearrangement uses TRBV10-1 and TRBJ1-2, with 8 bases lining up with TRBD1. This CDR3 has 14 amino acids. Germline lookup yields CDR1 WNHNN and CDR2 SYGVQD (reference sequence). V shed 6 bases and J 6 bases; nucleotides not matched to a gene: 9. DNA of the CDR3: TGCGCCAGCAGATACGACAGGGGAGGAAATGGCTACACCTTC. This sequence encodes CASRYDRGGNGYTF.

This clonotype was detected many times. The chain carries TRBV29-1 and TRBJ2-3; TRBD2 aligns across 12 bases. Trimming at V came to 1 base and at J to 5 bases, leaving 7 bases not matched to a gene. CDR3 length: 16 amino acids. CDR1 SQVTM and CDR2 ANQGSEA come from the germline V gene. The CDR3 sequence is CSVEGASGRGIDTQYF. CDR3 sequence (DNA): TGCAGCGTTGAAGGGGCTAGCGGGAGGGGTATAGATACGCAGTATTTT.

This clonotype was picked up many times. The chain uses TRBV6-6 and TRBJ2-3; TRBD2 agrees at 12 bases. Trimming at V came to 5 bases and at J to 6 bases, leaving 6 bases not matched to a gene. Per germline, CDR1 MNHNY and CDR2 SVGAGI (reference sequence). This CDR3 region has 15 residues. CDR3 loop: CASSRSTSGRDTQYF. The CDR3 DNA sequence: TGTGCCAGCAGTCGATCTACTAGCGGGAGGGATACGCAGTATTTT.

The V gene is TRBV6-5, the J gene TRBJ2-1; the match to TRBD2 covers 10 bases. Germline CDR1 MNHEY, CDR2 SVGAGI. V was clipped by 5 bases and J by 0 bases; unmatched bases: 10. The CDR3 contains 18 residues. The CDR3 nucleotides read TGTGCCAGCAGTCCTCTCAAGAGCGGGAGGGCCTCCTACAATGAGCAGTTCTTC. Protein product: CASSPLKSGRASYNEQFF.

As for this clonotype: A read error may be the cause here, since a much bigger clone is one base away. The chain couples TRBV7-9 to TRBJ2-1; 7 bases are shared with TRBD2. The CDR3 covers 14 residues. Germline V lookup: CDR1 SEHNR, CDR2 FQNEAQ (reference sequence). The junction had 6 bases not matched to a gene; V was cut back by 1 base and J by 9 bases. CDR3 sequence (DNA): TGTGCCAGCAGCTTAGGTCGTGGGGGGGGTGAGCAGTTCTTC. Its protein is CASSLGRGGGEQFF.

This clonotype was found many times. This chain uses TRBV5-1 with TRBJ2-1; a possible D gene is TRBD1 (5 bases). The CDR3 is made up of 14 amino acids. V lost 4 bases to trimming and J lost 6 bases, with 14 bases between them. Germline values: CDR1 SGHRS, CDR2 YFSETQ. The CDR3 protein is CASSDGVGPNEQFF. In nucleotides, the CDR3 is TGCGCCAGCAGCGACGGCGTGGGGCCCAATGAGCAGTTCTTC.

The chain links TRBV7-9 to TRBJ1-5; D may be TRBD1 (5 bases). The J call may be mistaken, given a closer DNA end match to TRBJ2-3. Germline CDR1 SEHNR, CDR2 FQNEAQ (reference sequence). This CDR3 is built from 14 residues. The CDR3 region is CASSLAGPNQPQYF. The CDR3, as DNA: TGTGCCAGCAGCTTAGCGGGGCCCAATCAGCCCCAGTATTTT.

The chain uses TRBV27 and TRBJ2-7; 7 nucleotides agree with TRBD2. V was clipped by 3 bases and J by 0 bases; unmatched bases: 5. CDR3 length: 15 amino acids. Germline CDR1 is MNHEY and CDR2 is SMNVEV (reference sequence). CDR3 residues: CASSFGLAASYEQYF. The CDR3 nucleotides are TGTGCCAGCAGTTTTGGGCTAGCGGCCTCCTACGAGCAGTACTTC.

On this clonotype itself: Lacking the conserved final phenylalanine or tryptophan, this CDR3 likely reflects a read error. The chain couples TRBV19 to TRBJ1-2; no firm D call. Trimming pared 5 bases from V and 4 bases from J, leaving 11 bases between. The CDR3 consists of 13 residues. Germline V gene lookup returns CDR1 LNHDA and CDR2 SQIVND (reference sequence). The CDR3 nucleotides read TGTGCCAGTAGTCCACCGGGTACCTATGGCTACACCCTT. It translates to CASSPPGTYGYTL.

This clonotype was observed at least ten times. The CDR3 sequence is CASSGSGTGYEQYF. Written as DNA, the CDR3 is TGCGCCAGCAGCGGCTCCGGGACAGGCTACGAGCAGTACTTC. This rearrangement joins TRBV5-1 to TRBJ2-7, with TRBD1 matching 8 bases. This CDR3 spans 14 amino acids. Germline V gives CDR1 SGHRS, CDR2 YFSETQ. V dropped 4 bases and J dropped 3; count of bases not matched to a gene: 6.

As concerns this clonotype: One junction end disagrees with the germline gene, perhaps due to a read error. The chain links TRBV7-2 to TRBJ2-7, with 10 bases that match TRBD1. This CDR3 has 15 amino acids. CDR1 is SGHTA, CDR2 FQGNSA, per germline. CDR3 loop: CASSPTGQGTYERYF. The CDR3 DNA reads TGTGCCAGCAGCCCGACGGGACAGGGGACCTACGAGCGGTACTTC.